These 5 T cell receptor beta chains were sequenced from one sample in a study of shared clonotypes between healthy human individuals. Assay: immunoSEQ multiplex PCR; the TCRdb copy retains only in-frame clones and omits some. The sample lists 2 million to 2.5 million clones, approximately 96% occurring once. Sequencing was carried out using naive CD4+ T cells sorted from blood. The subset here: CD45RA+ positively selected. These receptors all come from a young man in good health.

The chain recombines TRBV28 with TRBJ2-3; 11 positions agree with TRBD1. Germline V lookup: CDR1 MDHEN, CDR2 SYDVKM. This CDR3 is 17 amino acids long. The V gene end was trimmed by 8 bases and the J gene end by 5 bases; junction bases not matched to a gene: 15. CDR3 region: CASRSSGGTGGIDTQYF. CDR3 nucleotides: TGTGCCAGCCGATCCTCCGGTGGGACAGGGGGTATAGATACGCAGTATTTT.

The chain recombines TRBV29-1 with TRBJ2-5, with D tentatively TRBD2 (5 bases). Germline CDR1 is SQVTM and CDR2 is ANQGSEA. The CDR3 runs 14 residues. Trimming cost V 7 bases and J 5 bases, with 20 bases left between them. The CDR3 reads CSATVGSGGETQYF. The CDR3 DNA reads as TGCAGCGCCACCGTCGGCTCGGGCGGGGAGACCCAGTACTTC.

Worth noting for this clone: Other DNA sequences in this specimen translate into the identical CDR3. The chain uses TRBV11-2 and TRBJ1-5; 7 nucleotides agree with TRBD1. Germline V gene sequence: CDR1 SGHAT, CDR2 FQNNGV. CDR3 length: 15 residues. The V gene end was trimmed by 1 base and the J gene end by 4 bases; junction bases not matched to a gene: 4. This chain's CDR3 is CASSLVAGGNQPQHF. CDR3 in DNA: TGTGCCAGCAGCTTAGTGGCAGGGGGAAATCAGCCCCAGCATTTT.

The genes are TRBV9 and TRBJ1-6; 8 bases line up with TRBD1. CDR1 is SGDLS, CDR2 YYNGEE, per germline. This CDR3 has 14 amino acids. The trim removed 4 bases at V and 7 bases at J, leaving 4 bases unmatched. The DNA for the CDR3 is TGTGCCAGCAGCTCACAGGGGGGCAATTCACCCCTCCACTTT. It yields the protein CASSSQGGNSPLHF.

V and J are TRBV11-2 and TRBJ2-1, with D possibly TRBD2 on 6 matching bases. Germline CDR1 SGHAT, CDR2 FQNNGV. V was cut by 5 bases and J by 8 bases, with 13 bases left in between. This CDR3 comprises 13 residues. The CDR3 DNA follows: TGTGCCAGCAGCACGGGGGACCGGGATGAGCAGTTCTTC. Its protein is CASSTGDRDEQFF.